This TCR beta chain was found in a study of shared clonotypes between healthy human individuals. Here immunoSEQ multiplex PCR was the method, and the copy in TCRdb shows in-frame clones only, minus some. This sample has approximately 340,000 clones, with around 67% found just once. With respect to this clone: Within the sample, other DNA sequences also encode this same CDR3.

Germline V gives CDR1 LNHDA, CDR2 SQIVND (reference sequence). V lost 0 bases and J 5 bases, leaving 13 bases between the germline ends. The CDR3 spans 15 residues. This chain links TRBV19 with TRBJ2-5, with D possibly TRBD2 on 5 matching bases. The origin of this receptor is a man aged 30 to 39 in good health. Sequenced sample: memory CD4+ T cells sorted from blood. The subset denotes: CD45RA-negative fraction. Here the CDR3 DNA reads TGTGCCAGTAGTATAGAGGCATCATCGGGGGAGACCCAGTACTTC. It encodes CASSIEASSGETQYF.